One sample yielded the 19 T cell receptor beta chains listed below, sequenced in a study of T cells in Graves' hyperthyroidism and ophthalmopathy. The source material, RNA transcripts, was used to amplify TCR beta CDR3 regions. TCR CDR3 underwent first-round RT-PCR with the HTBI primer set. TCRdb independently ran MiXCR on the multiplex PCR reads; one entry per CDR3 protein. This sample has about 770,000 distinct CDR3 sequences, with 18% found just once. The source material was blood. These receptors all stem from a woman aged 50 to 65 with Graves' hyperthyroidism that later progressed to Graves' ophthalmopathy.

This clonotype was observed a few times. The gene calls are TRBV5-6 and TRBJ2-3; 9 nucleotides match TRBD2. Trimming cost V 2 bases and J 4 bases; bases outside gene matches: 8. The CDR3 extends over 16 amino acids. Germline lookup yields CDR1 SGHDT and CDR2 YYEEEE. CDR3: CASSFRGGGVPDTQYF. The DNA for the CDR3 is TGTGCCAGCAGCTTTCGTGGCGGGGGGGTGCCAGATACGCAGTATTTT.

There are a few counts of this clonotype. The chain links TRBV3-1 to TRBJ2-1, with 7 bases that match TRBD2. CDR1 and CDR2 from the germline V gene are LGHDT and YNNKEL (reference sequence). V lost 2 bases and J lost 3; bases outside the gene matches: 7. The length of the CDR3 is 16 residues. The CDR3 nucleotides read TGTGCCAGCAGCCAACCTACGGGACTAAACTACAATGAGCAGTTCTTC. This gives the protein CASSQPTGLNYNEQFF.

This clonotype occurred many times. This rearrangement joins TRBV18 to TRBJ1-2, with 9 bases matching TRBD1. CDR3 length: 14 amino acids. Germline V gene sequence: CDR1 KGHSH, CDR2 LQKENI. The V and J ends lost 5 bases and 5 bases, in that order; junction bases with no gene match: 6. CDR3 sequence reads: CASSFGQGTYGYTF. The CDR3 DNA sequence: TGTGCCAGCTCATTCGGACAGGGGACTTATGGCTACACCTTC.

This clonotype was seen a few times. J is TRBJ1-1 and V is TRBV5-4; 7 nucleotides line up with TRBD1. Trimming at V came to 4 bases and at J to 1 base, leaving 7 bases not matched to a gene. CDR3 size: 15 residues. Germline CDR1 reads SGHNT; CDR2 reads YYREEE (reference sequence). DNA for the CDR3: TGTGCCAGCAGCCTCCGGACAGGTGGGAACACTGAAGCTTTCTTT. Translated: CASSLRTGGNTEAFF.

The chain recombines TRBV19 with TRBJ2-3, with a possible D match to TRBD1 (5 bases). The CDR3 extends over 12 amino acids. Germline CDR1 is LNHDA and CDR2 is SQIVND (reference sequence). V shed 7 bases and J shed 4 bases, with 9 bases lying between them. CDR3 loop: CASTGLADTQYF. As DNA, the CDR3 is TGTGCCAGTACAGGGTTGGCAGATACGCAGTATTTT.

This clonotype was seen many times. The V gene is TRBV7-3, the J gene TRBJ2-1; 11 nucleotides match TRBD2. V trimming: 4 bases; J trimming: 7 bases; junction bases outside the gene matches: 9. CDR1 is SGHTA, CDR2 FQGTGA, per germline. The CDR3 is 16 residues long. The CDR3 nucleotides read TGTGCCAGCAGCTCCTCTCTAGCGGGGGGCAGGAATGAGCAGTTCTTC. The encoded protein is CASSSSLAGGRNEQFF.

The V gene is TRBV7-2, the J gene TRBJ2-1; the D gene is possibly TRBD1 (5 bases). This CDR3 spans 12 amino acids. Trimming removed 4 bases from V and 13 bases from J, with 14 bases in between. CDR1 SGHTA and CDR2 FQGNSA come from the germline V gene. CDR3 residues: CASSSVQGGQFF. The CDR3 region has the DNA TGTGCCAGCAGCTCGGTCCAGGGTGGACAGTTCTTC.

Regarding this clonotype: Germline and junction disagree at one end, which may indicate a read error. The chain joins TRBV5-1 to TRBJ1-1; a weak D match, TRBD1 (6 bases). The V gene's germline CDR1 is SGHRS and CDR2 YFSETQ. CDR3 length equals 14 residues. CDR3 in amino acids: CPSSSQGRNTEAFF. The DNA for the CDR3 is TGCCCCAGCAGCTCTCAGGGGAGGAACACTGAAGCTTTCTTT.

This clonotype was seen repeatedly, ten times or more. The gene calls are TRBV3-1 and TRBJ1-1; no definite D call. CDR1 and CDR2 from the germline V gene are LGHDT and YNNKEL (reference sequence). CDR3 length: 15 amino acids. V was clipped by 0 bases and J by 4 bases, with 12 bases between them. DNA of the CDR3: TGTGCCAGCAGCCAAGAGGGGAGATCGCTCACTGAAGCTTTCTTT. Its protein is CASSQEGRSLTEAFF.

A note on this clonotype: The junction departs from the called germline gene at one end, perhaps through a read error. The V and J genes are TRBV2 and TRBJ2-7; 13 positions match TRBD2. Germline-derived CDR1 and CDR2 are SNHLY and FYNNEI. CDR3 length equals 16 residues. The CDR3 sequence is CASSPGGLAGAYEQYF. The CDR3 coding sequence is TGCGCCAGCAGCCCTGGAGGACTAGCGGGGGCCTACGAGCAGTACTTC. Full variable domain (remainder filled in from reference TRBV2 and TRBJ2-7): EPEVTQTPSHQVTQMGQEVILRCVPISNHLYFYWYRQILGQKVEFLVSFYNNEISEKSEIFDDQFSVERPDGSNFTLKIRSTKLEDSAMYFCASSPGGLAGAYEQYFGPGTRLTVT.

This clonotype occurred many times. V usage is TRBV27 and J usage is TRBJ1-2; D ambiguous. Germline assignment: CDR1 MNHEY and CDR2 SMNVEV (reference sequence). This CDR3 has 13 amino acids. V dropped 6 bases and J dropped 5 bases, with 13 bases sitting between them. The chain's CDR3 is CASRIDGEYGYTF. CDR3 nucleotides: TGTGCCAGCAGGATCGACGGGGAATATGGCTACACCTTC.

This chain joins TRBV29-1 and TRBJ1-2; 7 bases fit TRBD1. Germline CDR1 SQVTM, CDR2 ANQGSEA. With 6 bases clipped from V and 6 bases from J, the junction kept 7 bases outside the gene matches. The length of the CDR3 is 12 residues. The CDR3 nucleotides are TGCAGCGTCGACAGGGTGGTAGATGGCTACACCTTC. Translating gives CSVDRVVDGYTF.

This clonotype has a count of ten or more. As DNA, the CDR3 is TGTGCCAGCTCAGGGGACAGGGCAGATACGCAGTATTTT. Translating it yields CASSGDRADTQYF. This sequence joins TRBV18 and TRBJ2-3; 9 bases are shared with TRBD1. The V gene's germline CDR1 is KGHSH and CDR2 LQKENI. The CDR3 sequence is 13 residues long. With V trimmed by 5 bases and J by 4 bases, 1 base remained unmatched.

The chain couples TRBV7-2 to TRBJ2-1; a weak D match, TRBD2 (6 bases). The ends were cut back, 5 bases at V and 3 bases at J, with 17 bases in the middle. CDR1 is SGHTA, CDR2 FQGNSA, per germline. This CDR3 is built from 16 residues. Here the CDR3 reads CASSLTSPRLYNEQFF. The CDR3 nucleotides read TGTGCCAGCAGCCTTACTAGCCCAAGGCTCTACAATGAGCAGTTCTTC. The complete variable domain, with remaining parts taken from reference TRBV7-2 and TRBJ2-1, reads GAGVSQSPSNKVTEKGKDVELRCDPISGHTALYWYRQSLGQGLEFLIYFQGNSAPDKSGLPSDRFSAERTGGSVSTLTIQRTQQEDSAVYLCASSLTSPRLYNEQFFGPGTRLTVL.

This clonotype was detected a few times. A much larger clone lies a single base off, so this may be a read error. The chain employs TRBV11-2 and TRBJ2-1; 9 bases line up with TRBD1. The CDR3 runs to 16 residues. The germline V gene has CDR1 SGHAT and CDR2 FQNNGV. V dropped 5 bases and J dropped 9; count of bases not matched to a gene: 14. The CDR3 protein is CASSLALRDRVGEQFF. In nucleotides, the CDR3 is TGTGCCAGCAGCCTCGCCCTCCGGGACAGGGTTGGTGAGCAGTTCTTC.

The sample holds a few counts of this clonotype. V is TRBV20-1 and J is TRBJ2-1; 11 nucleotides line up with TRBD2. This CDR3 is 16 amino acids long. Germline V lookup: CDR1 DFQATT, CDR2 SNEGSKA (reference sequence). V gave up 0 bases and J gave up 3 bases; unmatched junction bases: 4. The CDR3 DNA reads TGCAGTGCTAGAGAAGGGACTAGCGGAATCTACAATGAGCAGTTCTTC. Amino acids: CSAREGTSGIYNEQFF.

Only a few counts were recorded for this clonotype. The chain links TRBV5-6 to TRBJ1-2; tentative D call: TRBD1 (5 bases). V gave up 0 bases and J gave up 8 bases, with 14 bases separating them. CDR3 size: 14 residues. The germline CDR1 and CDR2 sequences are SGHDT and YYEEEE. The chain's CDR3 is CASSLGLPGEGYTF. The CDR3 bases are TGTGCCAGCAGCTTGGGTCTTCCGGGGGAAGGCTACACCTTC.

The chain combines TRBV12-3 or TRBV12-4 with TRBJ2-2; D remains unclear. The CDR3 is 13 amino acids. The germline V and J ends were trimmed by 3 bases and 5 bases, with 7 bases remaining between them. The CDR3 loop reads CASSFWVTGELFF. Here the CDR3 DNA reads TGTGCCAGCAGTTTTTGGGTTACCGGGGAGCTGTTTTTT.

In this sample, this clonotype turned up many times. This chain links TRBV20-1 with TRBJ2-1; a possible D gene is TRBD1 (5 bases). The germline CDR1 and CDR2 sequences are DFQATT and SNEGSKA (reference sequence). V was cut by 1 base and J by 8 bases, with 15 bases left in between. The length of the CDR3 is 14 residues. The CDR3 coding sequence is TGCAGTGCTAGAGGGCAGGGCCTTGGAGATGAGCAGTTCTTC. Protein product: CSARGQGLGDEQFF.